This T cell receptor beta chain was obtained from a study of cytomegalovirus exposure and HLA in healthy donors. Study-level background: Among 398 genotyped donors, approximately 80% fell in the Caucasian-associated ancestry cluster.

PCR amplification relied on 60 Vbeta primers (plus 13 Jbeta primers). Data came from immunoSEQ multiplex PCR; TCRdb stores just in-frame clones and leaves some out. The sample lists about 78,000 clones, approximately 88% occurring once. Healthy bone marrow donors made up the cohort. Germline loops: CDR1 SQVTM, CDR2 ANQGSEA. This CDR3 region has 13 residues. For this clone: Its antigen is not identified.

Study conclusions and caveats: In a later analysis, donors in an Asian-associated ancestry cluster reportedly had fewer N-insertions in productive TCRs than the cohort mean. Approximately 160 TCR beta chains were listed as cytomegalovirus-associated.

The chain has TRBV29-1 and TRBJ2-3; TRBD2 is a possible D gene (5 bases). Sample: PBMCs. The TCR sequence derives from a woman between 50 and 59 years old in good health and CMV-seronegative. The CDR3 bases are TGCAGTTATTGGCTAGCTTTAACAGATACGCAGTATTTT. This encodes CSYWLALTDTQYF.